One and the same sample provided the 20 T cell receptor beta chains below, sequenced in a study of technical replicates of blood from a handful of donors. Assay: immunoSEQ multiplex PCR; the TCRdb copy retains only in-frame clones and omits some. The sample lists under 90,000 clones; around 93% were seen once. The material sequenced was T cells isolated from PBMCs. Source of these receptors: a human donor in good health.

The chain employs TRBV5-8 and TRBJ1-2; 10 bases fit TRBD1. Germline trimming cut 6 bases from V and 2 bases from J; bases unmatched to any gene: 7. CDR3 length equals 15 residues. The germline V gene has CDR1 SGHTS and CDR2 YDEGEE. The CDR3 region has the DNA TGTGCCAGCAACCTTGGACAGGGGGTAAACTATGGCTACACCTTC. Residues: CASNLGQGVNYGYTF.

The gene calls are TRBV7-9 and TRBJ2-7, with D tentatively TRBD2 (5 bases). The CDR3 sequence is 15 residues long. Per germline, CDR1 SEHNR and CDR2 FQNEAQ (reference sequence). The ends were cut back, 2 bases at V and 7 bases at J, with 18 bases in the middle. As DNA, the CDR3 is TGTGCCAGCAGCTTAAAGACGGGAATTTACGTGGAGCAGTACTTC. This codes for CASSLKTGIYVEQYF.

The chain recombines TRBV28 with TRBJ2-6, with TRBD1 identical over 11 bases. V gave up 6 bases and J gave up 2 bases; unmatched junction bases: 12. CDR3 length equals 19 residues. Per the germline V gene, CDR1 is MDHEN and CDR2 is SYDVKM. Here the CDR3 DNA reads TGTGCCAGCAGCGCGAGACTCCGGGACAGGGGGGCTGGGGCCAACGTCCTGACTTTC. Translating gives CASSARLRDRGAGANVLTF.

V is TRBV19 and J is TRBJ2-7; TRBD1 aligns across 9 bases. The CDR3 is 15 amino acids. V was clipped by 8 bases and J by 3 bases; unmatched bases: 11. Germline V gene data show CDR1 as LNHDA and CDR2 as SQIVND (reference sequence). CDR3 DNA sequence: TGTGCCAGTTCAACGATCGGACAGGGGAACTACGAGCAGTACTTC. Its translation is CASSTIGQGNYEQYF.

V is TRBV9 and J is TRBJ2-1; 8 bases are a match to TRBD1. CDR3 length: 16 amino acids. Germline loops: CDR1 SGDLS, CDR2 YYNGEE. J lost 8 bases, V lost 3 bases, and 13 bases had no gene match. The CDR3 DNA is TGTGCCAGCAGCGGCTATGGGACAGGCCTTGTGGATGAGCAGTTCTTC. This encodes CASSGYGTGLVDEQFF.

In DNA, the CDR3 is TGCGCCAGCAGTGAGGGTAGTGCGGCGGTAGGTCCCTACGAGCAGTACTTC. Translated, it gives CASSEGSAAVGPYEQYF. This rearrangement joins TRBV10-1 to TRBJ2-7; D not resolved. Trimming left V 2 bases short and J 2 bases short, with 19 bases between. The germline V gene encodes CDR1 WNHNN and CDR2 SYGVQD (reference sequence). This CDR3 spans 17 amino acids.

J is TRBJ1-2 and V is TRBV28; the match to TRBD1 covers 7 bases. With V trimmed by 7 bases and J by 8 bases, 13 bases remained unmatched. The CDR3 covers 14 residues. Germline V CDR1 and CDR2: MDHEN, SYDVKM. The CDR3 reads CASTSLSTGAGYTF. CDR3 bases: TGTGCCAGCACCTCTCTGTCTACAGGGGCGGGCTACACCTTC.

CDR3 region: CASNRAGNYGYTF. CDR3 sequence (DNA): TGTGCCAGCAATCGGGCAGGGAACTATGGCTACACCTTC. This sequence joins TRBV28 and TRBJ1-2; D is possibly TRBD1 (5 bases). Germline lookup yields CDR1 MDHEN and CDR2 SYDVKM. This CDR3 region has 13 residues. V was clipped by 7 bases and J by 2 bases, with 11 bases between them.

The rearrangement links TRBV5-1 to TRBJ2-1; 7 bases fit TRBD1. The J segment lost 0 bases and the V segment lost 2 bases, leaving 5 bases of the junction unmatched. The germline gives CDR1 SGHRS, CDR2 YFSETQ. CDR3 length: 16 amino acids. In DNA, the CDR3 is TGCGCCAGCAGCTTCCTTTGGGACAGCTCCTACAATGAGCAGTTCTTC. The encoded protein is CASSFLWDSSYNEQFF.

The chain couples TRBV6-1 to TRBJ2-7, with 8 bases identical to TRBD2. The J segment lost 2 bases and the V segment lost 1 base, leaving 7 bases of the junction unmatched. Germline CDR1 and CDR2: MNHNS and SASEGT. This CDR3 has 16 amino acids. The CDR3 loop is CASSEGSGTSTYEQYF. The CDR3 region has the DNA TGTGCCAGCAGTGAAGGTAGCGGGACCTCGACCTACGAGCAGTACTTC.

This chain joins TRBV5-1 and TRBJ2-7; TRBD1 matches 7 bases. Trimming cost V 0 bases and J 5 bases; bases outside gene matches: 8. Per the germline V gene, CDR1 is SGHRS and CDR2 is YFSETQ. The length of the CDR3 is 15 residues. The CDR3 DNA reads TGCGCCAGCAGCTTGGTAAGGGGGCTAGCTAACGAGCAGTACTTC. Its translation: CASSLVRGLANEQYF.

V gene TRBV6-6 combines with J gene TRBJ1-4; 7 bases are shared with TRBD1. CDR1 is MNHNY, CDR2 SVGAGI, per germline (reference sequence). This CDR3 is 14 amino acids long. Trimming cost V 4 bases and J 8 bases; bases outside gene matches: 7. The CDR3 here is CASSLTGENEKLFF. The DNA of the CDR3 is TGTGCCAGCAGTTTAACAGGGGAGAACGAAAAACTGTTTTTT.

The rearrangement uses TRBV4-1 and TRBJ1-1, with a weak D call TRBD1 (5 bases). This CDR3 region has 16 residues. The germline gives CDR1 MGHRA, CDR2 YSYEKL. Trimming left V 3 bases short and J 4 bases short, with 18 bases between. DNA of the CDR3: TGCGCCAGCAGCCAGGAGGGACGCCGGAGCGGCACTGAAGCTTTCTTT. This sequence encodes CASSQEGRRSGTEAFF.

This chain joins TRBV30 and TRBJ1-6, with D tentatively TRBD1 (6 bases). V gave up 0 bases and J gave up 13 bases, with 10 bases separating them. Germline V gives CDR1 GTSNPN, CDR2 SVGIG (reference sequence). This CDR3 comprises 12 residues. In DNA form, the CDR3 reads TGTGCCTGGAGTGTACAGGGCGGCCCCCTCCACTTT. Protein: CAWSVQGGPLHF.

This clone was counted a single time. The V call is TRBV6-5, the J call TRBJ2-1; 11 positions match TRBD2. Germline CDR1 reads MNHEY; CDR2 reads SVGAGI. Trimming at V came to 6 bases and at J to 8 bases, leaving 9 bases not matched to a gene. This CDR3 is built from 15 residues. CDR3 in DNA: TGTGCCAGCAGCTATGGACTAGCGGGTATACATGAGCAGTTCTTC. It is translated as CASSYGLAGIHEQFF.

The J gene is TRBJ1-4, the V gene TRBV29-1; 10 bases agree with TRBD1. The germline V gene has CDR1 SQVTM and CDR2 ANQGSEA. The CDR3 length is 15 residues. V shed 6 bases and J 7 bases; nucleotides not matched to a gene: 11. The DNA of the CDR3 is TGCAGCGTCGGGTTCGGGGGGACAGGGGCTGAAAAACTGTTTTTT. Translated, it gives CSVGFGGTGAEKLFF.

J is TRBJ1-1 and V is TRBV25-1, with no clear D. This CDR3 is 16 amino acids long. Germline CDR1 and CDR2: MGHDK and SYGVNS. V lost 6 bases to trimming and J lost 4 bases, with 21 bases between them. The CDR3 bases are TGTGCCAGCAGCGGTCAGGAGACGGGGATTGGCACTGAAGCTTTCTTT. Amino acid sequence: CASSGQETGIGTEAFF.

The V call is TRBV2, the J call TRBJ2-5, with 9 bases identical to TRBD1. CDR3 length equals 13 residues. The ends lost 8 bases at V and 5 bases at J; junction bases unmatched: 6. Germline CDR1 SNHLY, CDR2 FYNNEI. This CDR3 is CASRDRDRETQYF. The CDR3 region has the DNA TGTGCCAGCCGGGACAGGGATCGGGAGACCCAGTACTTC.

This chain links TRBV15 with TRBJ2-6; TRBD1 matches 12 bases. V was pared by 3 bases and J by 2 bases, with 5 bases of the junction left unmatched. From germline, CDR1 is LNHNV and CDR2 YYDKDF (reference sequence). The CDR3 runs to 18 residues. The CDR3 DNA sequence: TGTGCCACCAGCAGGTGGGACAGGGGGCTGGCTGGGGCCAACGTCCTGACTTTC. Protein sequence: CATSRWDRGLAGANVLTF.

This chain links TRBV19 with TRBJ1-1, with a possible D match to TRBD1 (5 bases). Germline CDR1 LNHDA, CDR2 SQIVND (reference sequence). The CDR3 totals 14 residues. Trimming took off 5 bases at V and 5 bases at J, with 15 bases between the two ends. CDR3 bases: TGTGCCAGTAGTTCGGGCAGAAGGGGTACTGAAGCTTTCTTT. Its translation is CASSSGRRGTEAFF.